The subject of this entry is one T cell receptor (beta chain). This entry belongs to a study of T cell clones after liver transplantation. Turning to the study itself: Graft-donor-reactive sequences were compared with third-party-reactive TCRbeta sequences from pre-transplant mixed lymphocyte reactions. Three of eight recipients were HCV-positive; others had non-autoimmune, non-viral indications.

CDR3 length: 14 residues. The germline gives CDR1 MNHEY, CDR2 SVGAGI. V lost 10 bases to trimming and J lost 2 bases; unmatched junction nucleotides: 9. Libraries were prepared by immunoSEQ multiplex PCR; TCRdb keeps only in-frame clonotypes and omits some of them. Here the sample spans roughly 70,000 clones, 80% being singletons. This TCR came from a human donor who received a liver transplant. The chain has TRBV6-5 and TRBJ2-7; 9 bases align to TRBD2. Sequences were derived from CD4+ T cells from blood, sampled before liver transplant. The CDR3 DNA is TGTGCCACTAACGCGGGGGGGAGGGCCTACGAGCAGTACTTC. It encodes CATNAGGRAYEQYF.